Below, 24 T cell receptor beta chains from the same sample are listed, as sequenced in a study of vaccination and CD4 T cells after COVID-19. Their recognized antigens are unknown. Once obtained from cultured CD4+ T cells, the DNA was sequenced using the Oncomine TCR Beta short-read assay. TCRdb fed the PCR reads into MiXCR, producing one record per CDR3 protein. The sample lists about 9,100 distinct CDR3 sequences, approximately 67% occurring once. Sample treatment: approximately nine-day PBMC culture with coronavirus spike peptide pools or control peptides (ViraFEST assay). Sample: CD4+ T cells from blood, cultured in vitro. All receptors derive from a human donor who had recovered from COVID-19.

This chain links TRBV24-1 with TRBJ2-1, with 10 bases lining up with TRBD1. Germline V gene sequence: CDR1 KGHDR, CDR2 SFDVKD. V shed 3 bases, J shed 3 bases, and the junction held 10 bases outside the gene matches. The CDR3 contains 18 residues. The CDR3 is CATSDPRVGDRGYNEQFF. The CDR3 DNA reads as TGTGCCACCAGTGATCCCCGTGTCGGGGACAGGGGCTACAATGAGCAGTTCTTC.

This rearrangement joins TRBV11-3 to TRBJ2-7; TRBD2 is a possible D gene (5 bases). Germline V gene sequence: CDR1 SGHNT, CDR2 YENEEA. The CDR3 spans 14 residues. Between the trimmed V and J ends, which lost 5 bases and 4 bases, there was a span of 15 bases. The CDR3: CASSASSLRYEQYF. The DNA of the CDR3 is TGTGCCAGCAGCGCTAGCAGTTTACGGTACGAGCAGTACTTC.

This chain joins TRBV12-3 or TRBV12-4 and TRBJ1-2, with D possibly being TRBD1 (5 bases). V was pared by 7 bases and J by 3 bases, with 12 bases between. This CDR3 spans 13 amino acids. The CDR3 is CASTSGTDYGYTF. The CDR3 DNA reads TGTGCCAGCACTTCCGGGACGGACTATGGCTACACCTTC.

The chain is built from TRBV7-2 and TRBJ2-5; TRBD2 agrees at 12 bases. V lost 3 bases to trimming and J lost 4 bases; unmatched junction nucleotides: 6. Germline CDR1 SGHTA, CDR2 FQGNSA. The CDR3 sequence is 16 residues long. This CDR3 reads CASSFRLAGVTETQYF. CDR3 sequence (DNA): TGTGCCAGCAGCTTTCGACTAGCGGGGGTGACAGAGACCCAGTACTTC.

The rearrangement uses TRBV12-3 or TRBV12-4 and TRBJ1-4; possible D gene TRBD1, 5 bases. Trimming removed 8 bases from V and 5 bases from J, with 12 bases in between. The CDR3 has 13 amino acids. CDR3 DNA: TGTGCCAGCCCGGGGCCCTCGAATGAAAAACTGTTTTTT. It is translated as CASPGPSNEKLFF.

This clonotype was seen once. This rearrangement joins TRBV6-1 to TRBJ2-2, with D maybe TRBD2 (6 bases). V lost 6 bases and J 0 bases, leaving 11 bases between the germline ends. The CDR3 has 15 residues. Germline values: CDR1 MNHNS, CDR2 SASEGT. In DNA, the CDR3 is TGTGCCAGCAGGTTAGCGGTAGCGAACACCGGGGAGCTGTTTTTT. Translation gives CASRLAVANTGELFF.

The J gene is TRBJ1-5, the V gene TRBV12-5, with 11 bases aligning to TRBD1. The CDR3 runs 16 residues. CDR1 and CDR2 from the germline V gene are LGHNT and FRNRAP. V was pared by 7 bases and J by 7 bases, with 12 bases of the junction left unmatched. DNA of the CDR3: TGTGCTAGTGCCTCCCCGGACAGGGGGCCGCGACAGCCCCAGCATTTT. It translates to CASASPDRGPRQPQHF.

This clonotype was found a few times. The genes are TRBV6-1 and TRBJ1-2, with D maybe TRBD1 (5 bases). The V end lost 5 bases, the J end lost 4 bases, and 14 bases lay between the germline ends. The germline V gene encodes CDR1 MNHNS and CDR2 SASEGT. The CDR3 sequence is 14 residues long. CDR3 loop: CASSTTRQGYGYTF. The CDR3 coding sequence is TGTGCCAGCAGTACCACCCGCCAGGGCTATGGCTACACCTTC.

The chain recombines TRBV7-2 with TRBJ1-3; unclear D gene. Germline V gives CDR1 SGHTA, CDR2 FQGNSA. The V end was cut by 2 bases, the J end by 3 bases, with 8 bases between. The CDR3 sequence is 14 residues long. In DNA, the CDR3 is TGTGCCAGCAGCTTATCGGCGGGTGGAAACACCATATATTTT. Translated, it gives CASSLSAGGNTIYF.

This clonotype was counted only a few times. J is TRBJ2-7 and V is TRBV5-1; TRBD1 or TRBD2 may be the D gene (5 bases each). The V gene's germline CDR1 is SGHRS and CDR2 YFSETQ. CDR3 length: 13 amino acids. Trimming left V 3 bases short and J 3 bases short, with 10 bases between. CDR3 loop: CASSSGRGYEQYF. The CDR3 coding sequence is TGCGCCAGCAGCTCGGGACGGGGCTACGAGCAGTACTTC.

The gene calls are TRBV6-1 and TRBJ2-7, with 11 bases matching TRBD2. Germline V CDR1 and CDR2: MNHNS, SASEGT. The CDR3 extends over 14 amino acids. J was trimmed by 8 bases and V by 6 bases; bases with no gene match: 9. This CDR3 reads CASSGLAGLQQQYF. The CDR3 DNA reads as TGTGCCAGCAGCGGACTAGCGGGTCTTCAACAGCAGTACTTC.

CDR3 loop: CSAQRVLLADTDTQYF. The CDR3 DNA reads as TGCAGTGCTCAAAGGGTCCTACTAGCGGACACAGATACGCAGTATTTT. This chain links TRBV20-1 with TRBJ2-3; 8 bases are shared with TRBD2. With V trimmed by 5 bases and J by 2 bases, 12 bases remained unmatched. The CDR3 extends over 16 amino acids. In germline, CDR1 is DFQATT, CDR2 SNEGSKA (reference sequence).

The chain carries TRBV24-1 and TRBJ2-2; 8 nucleotides agree with TRBD1. The CDR3 has 16 amino acids. Per germline, CDR1 KGHDR and CDR2 SFDVKD. J was trimmed by 4 bases and V by 4 bases; bases with no gene match: 7. CDR3 coding DNA: TGTGCCACCAGTGACACCACAGGGACAGGCACCGGGGAGCTGTTTTTT. Translation gives CATSDTTGTGTGELFF.

This chain joins TRBV20-1 and TRBJ2-7; tentative D call: TRBD1 (5 bases). Trimming took 5 bases from V and 2 from J, leaving 13 bases between them. This CDR3 has 13 amino acids. CDR1 DFQATT and CDR2 SNEGSKA come from the germline V gene (reference sequence). The CDR3 coding sequence is TGCAGTGCTCTGGGGCAGGCAACCTACGAGCAGTACTTC. Amino acids: CSALGQATYEQYF.

The gene calls are TRBV12-3 or TRBV12-4 and TRBJ2-6; a weak D match, TRBD1 (6 bases). The V gene lost 4 bases and the J gene lost 1 base, with 8 bases spanning the gap. The CDR3 runs 15 residues. The CDR3 DNA follows: TGTGCCAGCAGTTCCGGGACATCTGGGGCCAACGTCCTGACTTTC. Amino acids: CASSSGTSGANVLTF.

J is TRBJ2-6 and V is TRBV6-2 or TRBV6-3; D may be TRBD1 or TRBD2 (6 bases each). The ends were cut back, 6 bases at V and 4 bases at J, with 13 bases in the middle. Germline V gene sequence: CDR1 MNHEY, CDR2 SVGEGT. The CDR3 extends over 15 amino acids. The CDR3 DNA reads TGTGCCAGCAGGGGGGGCAGTCTAGGGGCCAACGTCCTGACTTTC. It translates to CASRGGSLGANVLTF.

The rearrangement joins TRBV29-1 to TRBJ2-3; 13 nucleotides match TRBD2. The germline V gene encodes CDR1 SQVTM and CDR2 ANQGSEA. The trim removed 6 bases at V and 0 bases at J, leaving 6 bases unmatched. CDR3 length equals 16 residues. The CDR3 DNA sequence: TGCAGCGTCGCCGGACTAGCGGGAGTAAGCACAGATACGCAGTATTTT. Its translation is CSVAGLAGVSTDTQYF.

The V and J genes are TRBV20-1 and TRBJ2-7; a possible D gene is TRBD1 (5 bases). Germline-derived CDR1 and CDR2 are DFQATT and SNEGSKA (reference sequence). The CDR3 has 12 residues. V dropped 0 bases and J dropped 10 bases, with 13 bases sitting between them. The CDR3, as DNA: TGCAGTGCTAGAGATCAGGGCAGAGTCCAGTACTTC. It specifies CSARDQGRVQYF.

This sequence joins TRBV6-1 and TRBJ2-5; D may be TRBD1 or TRBD2 (6 bases each). Trimming took 4 bases from V and 5 from J, leaving 17 bases between them. Germline values: CDR1 MNHNS, CDR2 SASEGT. The CDR3 is made up of 15 amino acids. CDR3 sequence: CASSVGGPGGETQYF. The CDR3 coding sequence is TGTGCCAGCAGTGTAGGGGGGCCAGGTGGGGAGACCCAGTACTTC.

This clonotype was observed a few times. This chain uses TRBV30 with TRBJ1-2; 8 positions agree with TRBD1. Unmatched junction bases numbered 14, after V lost 8 bases and J lost 6 bases. The CDR3 length is 14 residues. Germline V lookup: CDR1 GTSNPN, CDR2 SVGIG (reference sequence). The CDR3 sequence is CAGIAGTGGDGYTF. CDR3 DNA: TGTGCCGGAATAGCCGGGACAGGCGGTGATGGCTACACCTTC.

In its sample, this clonotype was seen once. The V call is TRBV10-2, the J call TRBJ2-1, with TRBD2 matching 14 bases. This CDR3 has 15 residues. V was pared by 6 bases and J by 8 bases, with 6 bases of the junction left unmatched. CDR1 and CDR2 from the germline V gene are WSHSY and SAAADI. The CDR3: CASSAGLAGVYEQFF. The CDR3 DNA reads as TGCGCCAGCAGCGCGGGACTAGCGGGAGTCTATGAGCAGTTCTTC.

The chain employs TRBV2 and TRBJ2-7, with D possibly being TRBD1 (6 bases). Deletions cut 10 bases from V and 2 bases from J, with 18 bases between. This CDR3 contains 14 residues. Germline CDR1 reads SNHLY; CDR2 reads FYNNEI. CDR3 DNA: TGTGCCACCCGACAGGAAACTCTAACCTACGAGCAGTACTTC. This translates into CATRQETLTYEQYF.

The table lists this clonotype with a few counts. The chain uses TRBV6-1 and TRBJ1-2; D not certain. Germline-derived CDR1 and CDR2 are MNHNS and SASEGT. V lost 6 bases to trimming and J lost 7 bases, with 9 bases between them. The CDR3 runs to 11 residues. For the CDR3, the DNA is TGTGCCAGCAGCGCCGGTACTGGCTACACCTTC. Encoded protein: CASSAGTGYTF.

This chain uses TRBV20-1 with TRBJ1-1; no clear D gene. V was trimmed by 3 bases and J by 0 bases, leaving 5 bases between them. The CDR3 has 12 residues. Germline V gene data show CDR1 as DFQATT and CDR2 as SNEGSKA (reference sequence). CDR3 residues: CSASGVNTEAFF. The CDR3 DNA reads as TGCAGTGCTAGTGGGGTGAACACTGAAGCTTTCTTT.